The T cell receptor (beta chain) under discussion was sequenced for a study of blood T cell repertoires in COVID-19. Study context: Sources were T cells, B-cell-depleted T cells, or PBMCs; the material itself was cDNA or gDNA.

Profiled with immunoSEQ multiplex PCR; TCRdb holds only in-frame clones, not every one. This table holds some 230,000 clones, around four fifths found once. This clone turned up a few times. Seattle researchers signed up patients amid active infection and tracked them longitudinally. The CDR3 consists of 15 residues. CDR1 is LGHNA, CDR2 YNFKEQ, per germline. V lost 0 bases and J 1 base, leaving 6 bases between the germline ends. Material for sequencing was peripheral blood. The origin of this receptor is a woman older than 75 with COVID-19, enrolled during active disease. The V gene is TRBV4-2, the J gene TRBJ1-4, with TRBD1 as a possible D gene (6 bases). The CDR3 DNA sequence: TGTGCCAGCAGCCAAGAGACAGGAACTAATGAAAAACTGTTTTTT. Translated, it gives CASSQETGTNEKLFF.